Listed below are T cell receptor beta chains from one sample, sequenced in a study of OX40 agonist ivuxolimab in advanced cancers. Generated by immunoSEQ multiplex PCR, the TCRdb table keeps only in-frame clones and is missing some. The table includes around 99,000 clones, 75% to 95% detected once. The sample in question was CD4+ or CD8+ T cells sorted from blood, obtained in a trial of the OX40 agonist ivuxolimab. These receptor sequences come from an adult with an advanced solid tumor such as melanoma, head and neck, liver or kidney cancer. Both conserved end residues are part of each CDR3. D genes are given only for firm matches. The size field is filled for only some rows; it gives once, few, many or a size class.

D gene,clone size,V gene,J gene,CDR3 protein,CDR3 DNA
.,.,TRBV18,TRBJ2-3,CASSPRSGIGDTQYF,TGTGCCAGCTCACCACGGTCAGGGATAGGAGATACGCAGTATTTT
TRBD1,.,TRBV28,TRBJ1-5,CASTPDREGNQPQHF,TGTGCCAGCACCCCGGACAGGGAAGGCAATCAGCCCCAGCATTTT
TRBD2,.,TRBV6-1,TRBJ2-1,CASSESSGRTNEQFF,TGTGCCAGCAGTGAATCTAGCGGGAGAACCAATGAGCAGTTCTTC
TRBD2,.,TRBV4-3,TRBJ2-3,CASSHSGGSETDTQYF,TGCGCCAGCAGCCATAGCGGGGGCTCGGAGACAGATACGCAGTATTTT
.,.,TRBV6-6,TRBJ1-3,CASSLSRPYSGNTIYF,TGTGCCAGCAGTTTGAGCCGACCGTACTCTGGAAACACCATATATTTT
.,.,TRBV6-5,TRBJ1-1,CASSRKTDGNTEAFF,TGTGCCAGCAGTCGAAAGACAGACGGGAACACTGAAGCTTTCTTT
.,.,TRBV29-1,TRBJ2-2,CSVGLVQSNTGELFF,TGCAGCGTTGGTCTTGTGCAGTCGAACACCGGGGAGCTGTTTTTT
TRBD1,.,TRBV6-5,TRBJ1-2,CASKGTGGPGYTF,TGTGCCAGCAAGGGGACAGGGGGCCCTGGCTACACCTTC
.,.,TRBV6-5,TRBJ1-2,CASSYGGIDYGYTF,TGTGCCAGCAGTTACGGGGGTATCGACTATGGCTACACCTTC
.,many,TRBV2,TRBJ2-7,CASSVQGNYEQYF,TGTGCCAGCAGTGTACAGGGTAACTACGAGCAGTACTTC
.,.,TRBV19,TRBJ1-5,CASTYNTIRNQPQHF,TGTGCCAGTACCTATAATACGATCCGCAATCAGCCCCAGCATTTT
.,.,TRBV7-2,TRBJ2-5,CASSSGGNQYF,TGTGCCAGCAGCTCCGGAGGTAACCAGTACTTC
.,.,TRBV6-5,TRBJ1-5,CASSTGSQPQHF,TGTGCCAGCAGCACCGGTAGTCAGCCCCAGCATTTT
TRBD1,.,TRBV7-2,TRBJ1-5,CASSRTGGGQPQHF,TGTGCCAGCAGCCGGACAGGGGGGGGTCAGCCCCAGCATTTT
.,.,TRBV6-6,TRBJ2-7,CASSYRTYEQYF,TGTGCCAGCAGTTACCGGACGTACGAGCAGTACTTC
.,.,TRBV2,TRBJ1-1,CASEGNTEAFF,TGTGCCAGCGAGGGGAACACTGAAGCTTTCTTT
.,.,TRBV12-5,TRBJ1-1,CASGFQGATEAFF,TGTGCTAGTGGTTTCCAGGGAGCCACTGAAGCTTTCTTT
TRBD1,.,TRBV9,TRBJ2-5,CASSVQGARETQYF,TGTGCCAGCAGCGTCCAGGGGGCGCGAGAGACCCAGTACTTC
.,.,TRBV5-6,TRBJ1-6,CASSLDRSPNNSPLHF,TGTGCCAGCAGCTTGGACAGGAGCCCAAATAATTCACCCCTCCACTTT
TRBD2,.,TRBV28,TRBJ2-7,CASSLYQRGTTSYEQYF,TGTGCCAGCAGTTTATATCAGCGGGGGACCACTTCCTACGAGCAGTACTTC
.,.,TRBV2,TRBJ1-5,CASSRNSNQPQHF,TGTGCCAGCAGCCGGAATAGCAATCAGCCCCAGCATTTT
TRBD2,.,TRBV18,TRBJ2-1,CASSPALIAGGPNEQFF,TGTGCCAGCTCACCAGCCTTAATAGCGGGAGGACCCAATGAGCAGTTCTTC
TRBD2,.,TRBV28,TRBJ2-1,CASNGLAGVYNEQFF,TGTGCCAGCAATGGACTAGCGGGAGTCTACAATGAGCAGTTCTTC
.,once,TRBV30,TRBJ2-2,CAWTVEGGELFF,TGTGCCTGGACAGTCGAAGGCGGGGAGCTGTTTTTT
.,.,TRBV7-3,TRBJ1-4,CASSNSRGNEKLFF,TGTGCCAGCAGCAATTCCCGGGGTAATGAAAAACTGTTTTTT
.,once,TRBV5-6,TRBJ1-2,CASSFQIAGFDYGYTF,TGTGCCAGCAGCTTCCAGATCGCGGGGTTCGACTATGGCTACACCTTC
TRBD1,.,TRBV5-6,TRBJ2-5,CASSLDRGSETQYF,TGTGCCAGCAGCTTGGACAGGGGGTCTGAGACCCAGTACTTC
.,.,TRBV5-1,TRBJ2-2,CASSLENANTGELFF,TGCGCCAGCAGCTTGGAAAACGCGAACACCGGGGAGCTGTTTTTT
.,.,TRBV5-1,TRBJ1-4,CASSLEQLNEKLFF,TGCGCCAGCAGCTTGGAACAGCTTAATGAAAAACTGTTTTTT
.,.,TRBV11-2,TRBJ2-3,CASSPVGNTQYF,TGTGCCAGCAGTCCGGTAGGGAATACGCAGTATTTT
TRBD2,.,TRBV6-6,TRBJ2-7,CASSLTGTSGRYEQYF,TGTGCCAGCAGCCTAACCGGGACTAGCGGGAGGTACGAGCAGTACTTC
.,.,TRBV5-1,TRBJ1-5,CASSWWPSNQPQHF,TGCGCCAGCAGCTGGTGGCCTAGCAATCAGCCCCAGCATTTT
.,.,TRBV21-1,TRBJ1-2,CASSRVPGPSNYGYTF,TGTGCCAGCAGCAGAGTTCCGGGTCCCTCTAACTATGGCTACACCTTC
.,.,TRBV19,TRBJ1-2,CASSRFGEAEAPGGYGYTF,TGTGCCAGTAGCCGATTTGGTGAGGCAGAAGCCCCGGGTGGCTATGGCTACACCTTC
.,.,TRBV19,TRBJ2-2,CASSKIKGSSNTGELFF,TGTGCCAGTAGTAAGATAAAAGGGTCTTCGAACACCGGGGAGCTGTTTTTT
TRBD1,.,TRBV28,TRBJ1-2,CASKTGGPNYGYTF,TGTGCCAGCAAAACAGGGGGCCCTAACTATGGCTACACCTTC
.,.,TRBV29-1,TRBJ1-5,CSVEPGLGQPQHF,TGCAGCGTTGAACCTGGTTTAGGTCAGCCCCAGCATTTT
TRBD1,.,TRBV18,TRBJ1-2,CASSPGQGAEGYTF,TGTGCCAGCTCACCAGGACAGGGGGCGGAGGGCTACACCTTC
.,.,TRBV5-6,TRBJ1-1,CASSAKDRATEAFF,TGTGCCAGCAGCGCTAAGGATCGGGCCACTGAAGCTTTCTTT
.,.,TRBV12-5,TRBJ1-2,CASGLEGESREVNYGYTF,TGTGCTAGTGGTTTGGAAGGGGAGAGCAGGGAAGTTAACTATGGCTACACCTTC
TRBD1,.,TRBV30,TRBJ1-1,CAWSLDRARTEAFF,TGTGCCTGGAGCCTCGACAGGGCTCGCACTGAAGCTTTCTTT
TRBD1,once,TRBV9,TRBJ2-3,CASSERQGGGTDTQYF,TGTGCCAGCAGCGAGAGACAGGGTGGGGGCACAGATACGCAGTATTTT
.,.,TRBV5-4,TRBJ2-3,CASSLVVSRTIDTQYF,TGTGCCAGCAGCTTGGTCGTATCCCGAACCATAGATACGCAGTATTTT
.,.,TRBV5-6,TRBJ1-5,CASSLGNQPQHF,TGTGCCAGCAGCTTGGGAAATCAGCCCCAGCATTTT
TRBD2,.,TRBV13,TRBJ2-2,CASSSLRLDSGIHGELFF,TGTGCCAGCAGCTCCCTTCGTCTCGACAGCGGGATACACGGGGAGCTGTTTTTT
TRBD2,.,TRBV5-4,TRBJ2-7,CASSLGGLAGDYEQYF,TGTGCCAGCAGCTTGGGGGGACTAGCGGGAGATTACGAGCAGTACTTC
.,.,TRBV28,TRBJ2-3,CATLTSQITQYF,TGTGCCACCCTAACTAGCCAGATAACGCAGTATTTT
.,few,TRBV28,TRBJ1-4,CASSLSSQGIEKLFF,TGTGCCAGCAGTTTATCTTCGCAGGGAATAGAAAAACTGTTTTTT
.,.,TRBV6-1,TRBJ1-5,CASTEGEPQHF,TGTGCCAGCACTGAGGGGGAGCCCCAGCATTTT